Presented here are 27 T cell receptor beta chains from one specimen sequenced in a study of beta chain features in type 1 diabetes. Antigens of these TCRs are unknown. Expressed TCRB transcripts got sequenced, as all isolated RNA was reverse transcribed. Assay used: immunoSEQ multiplex PCR; TCRdb lists only in-frame clones, some missing. The repertoire holds over 100,000 clones, with approximately 16% as singletons. Overall study results and limits: TCRB CDR3s from Type 1 diabetes patients were moderately but significantly shorter in all four CD4+ subsets.

The sample taken for sequencing was central memory CD4+ T cells from blood. These receptors came from a man aged 30 to 45 with type 1 diabetes.

This clone was recorded a few times. The sample carries other DNA sequences with the same CDR3. The chain carries TRBV7-2 and TRBJ2-7; D is ambiguous. This CDR3 is 13 amino acids long. The V and J ends lost 8 bases and 2 bases respectively, with 13 bases between them. Germline assignment: CDR1 SGHTA and CDR2 FQGNSA. The CDR3 loop reads CASGAGSAYEQYF. In DNA form, the CDR3 reads TGTGCCAGCGGTGCCGGATCGGCCTACGAGCAGTACTTC.

This chain connects TRBV27 to TRBJ2-7; D not certain. The CDR3 length is 15 residues. The ends were cut back, 2 bases at V and 3 bases at J, with 14 bases in the middle. CDR1 and CDR2 from the germline V gene are MNHEY and SMNVEV (reference sequence). CDR3 in DNA: TGTGCCAGCAGTTTAGTCGGGCTCGGCGGCTACGAGCAGTACTTC. Translation gives CASSLVGLGGYEQYF.

This clone showed up just a few times. This chain links TRBV30 with TRBJ2-5; TRBD2 is a possible D gene (6 bases). The CDR3 consists of 16 residues. Germline V lookup: CDR1 GTSNPN, CDR2 SVGIG (reference sequence). V was trimmed by 1 base and J by 5 bases, leaving 20 bases between them. CDR3 sequence (DNA): TGTGCCTGGAGTGCGCCGGACTACCCGAATCGGGAGACCCAGTACTTC. The encoded protein is CAWSAPDYPNRETQYF.

This clone was counted a few times. The DNA of the CDR3 is TGTGCCAGCGGGAGGGGCCGAGGGATCGATACGCAGTATTTT. As protein: CASGRGRGIDTQYF. The chain recombines TRBV6-5 with TRBJ2-3; TRBD2 matches 7 bases. CDR1 MNHEY and CDR2 SVGAGI come from the germline V gene. V shed 8 bases, J shed 6 bases, and the junction held 11 bases outside the gene matches. The CDR3 is 14 residues long.

This rearrangement joins TRBV7-9 to TRBJ1-5; D gene unclear. The V gene lost 0 bases and the J gene lost 0 bases, with 6 bases spanning the gap. CDR1 is SEHNR, CDR2 FQNEAQ, per germline (reference sequence). The CDR3 is made up of 15 amino acids. The CDR3 sequence is CASSLARDSNQPQHF. CDR3 DNA sequence: TGTGCCAGCAGCTTAGCTAGGGATAGCAATCAGCCCCAGCATTTT.

This clone was counted at least ten times. In nucleotides, the CDR3 is TGTGCCAGCAGTTACTCCCAGGGCGTCAAGACCCAGTACTTC. Its translation is CASSYSQGVKTQYF. V is TRBV6-5 and J is TRBJ2-5; D possibly corresponds to TRBD1 (5 bases). The CDR3 contains 14 residues. Per germline, CDR1 MNHEY and CDR2 SVGAGI. V dropped 0 bases and J dropped 6 bases, with 11 bases sitting between them.

This clone appeared many times. Other DNA sequences within the sample encode an identical CDR3. V and J are TRBV11-1 and TRBJ2-5, with 11 positions matching TRBD2. J gave up 7 bases and V 3 bases, and 7 bases lay outside the gene matches. CDR3 length: 15 residues. Germline lookup yields CDR1 SGHAT and CDR2 FQDESV (reference sequence). The CDR3 sequence is CASSFGLAGLGTQYF. In nucleotides, the CDR3 is TGTGCCAGCAGCTTCGGACTAGCGGGTCTCGGGACCCAGTACTTC.

In its sample, this clone was seen a few times. A much more abundant neighbour one base away suggests this may be a read error. This rearrangement joins TRBV7-2 to TRBJ2-7; D ambiguous. V lost 3 bases and J 0 bases, leaving 0 bases between the germline ends. CDR1 is SGHTA, CDR2 FQGNSA, per germline. This CDR3 region has 11 residues. DNA for the CDR3: TGTGCCAGCAGCTTCTCCTACGAGCAGTACTTC. Translated: CASSFSYEQYF.

This clone has a handful of counts. The chain joins TRBV7-2 to TRBJ2-3; 9 nucleotides align to TRBD2. The CDR3 length is 14 residues. V gave up 5 bases and J gave up 0 bases; unmatched junction bases: 0. CDR1 SGHTA and CDR2 FQGNSA come from the germline V gene. CDR3 protein: CASSTSGSTDTQYF. The CDR3, as DNA: TGTGCCAGCAGCACTAGCGGGAGCACAGATACGCAGTATTTT.

CDR3 amino acids: CARDHAGPSYNSPLHF. The CDR3 nucleotides are TGTGCCAGGGACCACGCAGGGCCCTCCTATAATTCACCCCTCCACTTT. The V and J genes are TRBV10-3 and TRBJ1-6, with a weak D call TRBD1 (5 bases). The length of the CDR3 is 16 residues. The germline V gene encodes CDR1 ENHRY and CDR2 SYGVKD. V lost 10 bases to trimming and J lost 0 bases, with 16 bases between them.

This clone was picked up many times. The chain uses TRBV15 and TRBJ2-1, with D maybe TRBD2 (5 bases). This CDR3 contains 15 residues. Trimming took off 1 base at V and 0 bases at J, with 7 bases between the two ends. Germline-derived CDR1 and CDR2 are LNHNV and YYDKDF (reference sequence). The CDR3 DNA follows: TGTGCCACCAGCAGAGGAGGGAGCTCCTACAATGAGCAGTTCTTC. Translated: CATSRGGSSYNEQFF.

The V and J genes are TRBV7-9 and TRBJ1-6; unclear D gene. Germline V gives CDR1 SEHNR, CDR2 FQNEAQ (reference sequence). This CDR3 is built from 12 residues. The germline V and J ends were trimmed by 7 bases and 7 bases, with 8 bases remaining between them. The CDR3, as DNA: TGTGCCAGCACCGCACAGAATTCACCCCTCCACTTT. Protein sequence: CASTAQNSPLHF. The entire variable domain, with the rest obtained from reference TRBV7-9 and TRBJ1-6, is as follows: DTGVSQNPRHKITKRGQNVTFRCDPISEHNRLYWYRQTLGQGPEFLTYFQNEAQLEKSRLLSDRFSAERPKGSFSTLEIQRTEQGDSAMYLCASTAQNSPLHFGNGTRLTVT.

This clone has a handful of counts. This chain connects TRBV4-3 to TRBJ2-5; TRBD2 matches at 9 bases. Germline loops: CDR1 LGHNA, CDR2 YSLEER. There are 15 residues in the CDR3. Unmatched junction bases numbered 6, after V lost 2 bases and J lost 5 bases. In DNA form, the CDR3 reads TGCGCCAGCAGCCAAAGGGCGGGGGGGCTGGAGACCCAGTACTTC. Its protein product is CASSQRAGGLETQYF.

The chain combines TRBV30 with TRBJ2-6; perhaps TRBD1 as D (5 bases). In germline, CDR1 is GTSNPN, CDR2 SVGIG (reference sequence). Trimming pared 5 bases from V and 0 bases from J, leaving 17 bases between. The CDR3 has 17 residues. CDR3 nucleotide sequence: TGTGCCTGGGGGCAAGGGGAAAAGTTCTCTGGGGCCAACGTCCTGACTTTC. Amino acid sequence: CAWGQGEKFSGANVLTF.

This clone has a handful of counts. This CDR3 is also generated by other DNA sequences in the sample. J is TRBJ2-3 and V is TRBV20-1; weak D call: TRBD2 (5 bases). CDR3 length: 11 amino acids. Germline CDR1 is DFQATT and CDR2 is SNEGSKA (reference sequence). The V end lost 1 base, the J end lost 6 bases, and 5 bases lay between the germline ends. The CDR3 loop is CSARAGDTQYF. CDR3 in DNA: TGCAGTGCTAGAGCGGGGGATACGCAGTATTTT.

The chain recombines TRBV27 with TRBJ2-6, with 7 positions matching TRBD1. This CDR3 contains 16 residues. The V gene end was trimmed by 8 bases and the J gene end by 2 bases; junction bases not matched to a gene: 9. The V gene's germline CDR1 is MNHEY and CDR2 SMNVEV (reference sequence). The CDR3 protein is CASSPTDRAGANVLTF. In nucleotides, the CDR3 is TGTGCCAGCTCGCCAACTGACAGGGCTGGGGCCAACGTCCTGACTTTC.

The rearrangement links TRBV29-1 to TRBJ1-5; D might be TRBD1 (5 bases). The germline CDR1 and CDR2 sequences are SQVTM and ANQGSEA. CDR3 size: 12 residues. The V gene lost 4 bases and the J gene lost 6 bases, with 10 bases spanning the gap. For the CDR3, the DNA is TGCAGCGTTGCCGGGGCGGGTCAGCCCCAGCATTTT. This codes for CSVAGAGQPQHF.

This clone was counted a few times. This chain links TRBV11-2 with TRBJ2-7; D may be TRBD2 (5 bases). Germline V lookup: CDR1 SGHAT, CDR2 FQNNGV. V lost 1 base to trimming and J lost 5 bases, with 15 bases between them. The CDR3 spans 15 residues. The CDR3 here is CASSLVISADHEQYF. CDR3 DNA: TGTGCCAGCAGCTTAGTCATTAGCGCGGACCACGAGCAGTACTTC.

This clone came up a few times. This chain uses TRBV14 with TRBJ1-1; D gene unclear. The V end was cut by 4 bases, the J end by 0 bases, with 6 bases between. There are 13 residues in the CDR3. Germline V gene lookup returns CDR1 SGHDN and CDR2 FVKESK. The CDR3 nucleotides are TGTGCCAGCAGCCTCAGGATGAACACTGAAGCTTTCTTT. This gives the protein CASSLRMNTEAFF.

This clone was counted only a few times. V gene TRBV29-1 combines with J gene TRBJ1-2; no reliable D call. The CDR3 length is 13 residues. Germline V gene lookup returns CDR1 SQVTM and CDR2 ANQGSEA. Trimming took off 6 bases at V and 1 base at J, with 12 bases between the two ends. The CDR3 is CSVSVRNNYGYTF. The CDR3 DNA follows: TGCAGCGTCTCCGTCCGCAATAACTATGGCTACACCTTC.

This chain uses TRBV10-2 with TRBJ2-1; D is unresolved. V shed 4 bases and J shed 7 bases, with 8 bases lying between them. The CDR3 runs to 12 residues. CDR1 is WSHSY, CDR2 SAAADI, per germline. In nucleotides, the CDR3 is TGCGCCAGCAGTGGAGGCCTGAATGAGCAGTTCTTC. Translated, it gives CASSGGLNEQFF.

This clone was observed a few times. J is TRBJ2-3 and V is TRBV27; D may match TRBD1 or TRBD2 (6 bases each). CDR1 and CDR2 from the germline V gene are MNHEY and SMNVEV (reference sequence). The CDR3 loop spans 18 amino acids. Trimming took off 5 bases at V and 0 bases at J, with 21 bases between the two ends. The chain's CDR3 is CASSPYPSSGASTDTQYF. The CDR3 region has the DNA TGTGCCAGCAGTCCGTACCCTTCATCGGGGGCTAGCACAGATACGCAGTATTTT.

There are a few counts of this clone. The V gene is TRBV29-1, the J gene TRBJ2-5; 7 bases line up with TRBD1. CDR1 and CDR2 (germline): SQVTM, ANQGSEA. The V and J ends lost 6 bases and 0 bases, in that order; junction bases with no gene match: 10. The CDR3 consists of 15 residues. In DNA, the CDR3 is TGCAGCGTCCGTTCTCCGGGGACAGACCAAGAGACCCAGTACTTC. Its translation is CSVRSPGTDQETQYF. Full variable domain (missing parts from reference TRBV29-1 and TRBJ2-5): SAVISQKPSRDICQRGTSLTIQCQVDSQVTMMFWYRQQPGQSLTLIATANQGSEATYESGFVIDKFPISRPNLTFSTLTVSNMSPEDSSIYLCSVRSPGTDQETQYFGPGTRLLVL.

A few counts support this clone. This sequence joins TRBV5-1 and TRBJ2-1, with TRBD2 as a possible D gene (6 bases). Germline V gene lookup returns CDR1 SGHRS and CDR2 YFSETQ. Trimming removed 4 bases from V and 3 bases from J, with 17 bases in between. CDR3 size: 16 residues. In DNA, the CDR3 is TGCGCCAGCAGCCCCGTTGGGACTCCCGGCTACAATGAGCAGTTCTTC. Its translation is CASSPVGTPGYNEQFF.

The chain uses TRBV11-2 and TRBJ1-5; D unclear. CDR3 length equals 15 residues. V gave up 0 bases and J gave up 2 bases, with 8 bases separating them. CDR1 is SGHAT and CDR2 is FQNNGV in the germline V gene. For the CDR3, the DNA is TGTGCCAGCAGCTTAGATTATGGGGGCAATCAGCCCCAGCATTTT. Its protein is CASSLDYGGNQPQHF.

V and J are TRBV7-2 and TRBJ2-7, with D possibly matching TRBD1 (5 bases). This CDR3 is built from 14 residues. Germline lookup yields CDR1 SGHTA and CDR2 FQGNSA. Trimming took 5 bases from V and 0 from J, leaving 11 bases between them. The CDR3 protein is CASSASRDSYEQYF. The CDR3 region has the DNA TGTGCCAGCAGCGCTTCCAGGGACTCCTACGAGCAGTACTTC.

The V call is TRBV29-1, the J call TRBJ2-2; 13 nucleotides align to TRBD2. The V segment lost 6 bases and the J segment 0 bases; nucleotides outside the gene matches: 7. Germline V gene lookup returns CDR1 SQVTM and CDR2 ANQGSEA. The CDR3 runs 17 residues. The CDR3 DNA is TGCAGCGTGAAATCCGGACTAGCGGGGGCGAACACCGGGGAGCTGTTTTTT. It encodes CSVKSGLAGANTGELFF.